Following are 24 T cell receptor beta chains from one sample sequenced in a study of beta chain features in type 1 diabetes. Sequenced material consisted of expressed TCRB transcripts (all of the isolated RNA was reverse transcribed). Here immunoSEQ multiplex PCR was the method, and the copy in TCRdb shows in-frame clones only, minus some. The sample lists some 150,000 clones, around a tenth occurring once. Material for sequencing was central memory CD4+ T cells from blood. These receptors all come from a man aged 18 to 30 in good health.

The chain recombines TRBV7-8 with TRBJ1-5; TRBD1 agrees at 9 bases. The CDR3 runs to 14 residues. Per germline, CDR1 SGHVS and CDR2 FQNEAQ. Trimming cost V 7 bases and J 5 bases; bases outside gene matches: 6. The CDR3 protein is CASTRDRDDQPQHF. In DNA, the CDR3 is TGTGCCAGCACCCGGGACAGGGACGATCAGCCCCAGCATTTT.

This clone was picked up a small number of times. CDR3 in DNA: TGTGCCAGCAGCTTGAGGCAGGGCTTACAGCCCCAGCATTTT. This encodes CASSLRQGLQPQHF. J is TRBJ1-5 and V is TRBV5-6; possibly TRBD1 for D (5 bases). CDR1 SGHDT and CDR2 YYEEEE come from the germline V gene. Trimming shortened V by 1 base and J by 7 bases, and 12 bases separated the two germline ends. The CDR3 is 14 amino acids.

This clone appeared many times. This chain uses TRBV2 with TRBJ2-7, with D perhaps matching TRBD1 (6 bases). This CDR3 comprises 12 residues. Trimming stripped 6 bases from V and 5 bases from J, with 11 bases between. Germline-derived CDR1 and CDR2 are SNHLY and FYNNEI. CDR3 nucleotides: TGTGCCAGCAGGTCAGGGGCGGACGAGCAGTACTTC. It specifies CASRSGADEQYF.

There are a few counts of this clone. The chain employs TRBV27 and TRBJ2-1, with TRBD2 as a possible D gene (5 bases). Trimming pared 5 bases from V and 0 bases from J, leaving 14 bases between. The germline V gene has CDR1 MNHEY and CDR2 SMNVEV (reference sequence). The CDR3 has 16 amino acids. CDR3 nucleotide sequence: TGTGCCAGCAGTCCCCAAGCGGCGGCCTCCTACAATGAGCAGTTCTTC. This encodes CASSPQAAASYNEQFF.

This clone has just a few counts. This chain's CDR3 is CSAAGQGEAFF. CDR3 DNA sequence: TGCAGTGCTGCCGGTCAGGGTGAAGCTTTCTTT. The chain uses TRBV20-1 and TRBJ1-1, with D perhaps TRBD1 (5 bases). Trimming took 5 bases from V and 7 from J, leaving 11 bases between them. Germline V gives CDR1 DFQATT, CDR2 SNEGSKA (reference sequence). This CDR3 comprises 11 residues.

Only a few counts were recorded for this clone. Here the CDR3 reads CASKKAGTDAYEQYF. For the CDR3, the DNA is TGTGCCAGCAAAAAAGCCGGGACAGACGCCTACGAGCAGTACTTC. This rearrangement joins TRBV6-5 to TRBJ2-7; 7 bases match TRBD1. V was pared by 7 bases and J by 2 bases, with 11 bases of the junction left unmatched. The CDR3 length is 15 residues. The germline V gene encodes CDR1 MNHEY and CDR2 SVGAGI.

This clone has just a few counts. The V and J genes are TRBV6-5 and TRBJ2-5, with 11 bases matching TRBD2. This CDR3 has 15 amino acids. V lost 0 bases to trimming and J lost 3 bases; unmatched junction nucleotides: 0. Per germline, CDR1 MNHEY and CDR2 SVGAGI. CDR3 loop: CASSYSGLAEETQYF. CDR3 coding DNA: TGTGCCAGCAGTTACTCGGGACTAGCGGAAGAGACCCAGTACTTC.

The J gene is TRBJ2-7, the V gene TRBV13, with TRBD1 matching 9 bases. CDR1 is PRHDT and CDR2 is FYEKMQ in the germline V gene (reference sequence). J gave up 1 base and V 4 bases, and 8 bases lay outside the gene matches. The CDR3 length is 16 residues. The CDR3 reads CASSSLYGTGSYEQYF. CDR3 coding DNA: TGTGCCAGCAGCTCACTTTACGGGACAGGGTCCTACGAGCAGTACTTC. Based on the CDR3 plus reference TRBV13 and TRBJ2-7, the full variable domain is AAGVIQSPRHLIKEKRETATLKCYPIPRHDTVYWYQQGPGQDPQFLISFYEKMQSDKGSIPDRFSAQQFSDYHSELNMSSLELGDSALYFCASSSLYGTGSYEQYFGPGTRLTVT.

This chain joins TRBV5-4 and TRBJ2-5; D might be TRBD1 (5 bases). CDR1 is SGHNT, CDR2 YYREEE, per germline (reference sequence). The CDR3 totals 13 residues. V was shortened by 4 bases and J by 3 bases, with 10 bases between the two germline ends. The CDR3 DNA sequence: TGTGCCAGCAGCGTCGACAGCGAAGAGACCCAGTACTTC. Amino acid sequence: CASSVDSEETQYF.

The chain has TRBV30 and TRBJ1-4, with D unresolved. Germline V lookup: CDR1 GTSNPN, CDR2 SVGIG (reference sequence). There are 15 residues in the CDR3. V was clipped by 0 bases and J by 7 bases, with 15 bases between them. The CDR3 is CAWSVRVGDSEKLFF. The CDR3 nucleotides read TGTGCCTGGAGTGTACGCGTCGGGGATAGTGAAAAACTGTTTTTT.

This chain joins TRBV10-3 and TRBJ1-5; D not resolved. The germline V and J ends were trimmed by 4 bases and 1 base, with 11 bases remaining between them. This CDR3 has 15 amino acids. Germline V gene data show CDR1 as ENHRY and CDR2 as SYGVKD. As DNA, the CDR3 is TGTGCCATCAGTGCGGGGAGGGCAAGCAATCAGCCCCAGCATTTT. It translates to CAISAGRASNQPQHF.

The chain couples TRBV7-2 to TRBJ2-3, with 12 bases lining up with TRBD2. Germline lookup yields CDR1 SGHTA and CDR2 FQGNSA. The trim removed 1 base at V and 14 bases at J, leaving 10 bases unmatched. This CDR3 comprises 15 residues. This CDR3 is CASSLDRLAGGRSYF. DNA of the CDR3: TGTGCCAGCAGCTTAGATCGGCTAGCGGGGGGGCGGTCGTATTTT. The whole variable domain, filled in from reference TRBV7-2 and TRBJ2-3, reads GAGVSQSPSNKVTEKGKDVELRCDPISGHTALYWYRQSLGQGLEFLIYFQGNSAPDKSGLPSDRFSAERTGGSVSTLTIQRTQQEDSAVYLCASSLDRLAGGRSYFGPGTRLTVL.

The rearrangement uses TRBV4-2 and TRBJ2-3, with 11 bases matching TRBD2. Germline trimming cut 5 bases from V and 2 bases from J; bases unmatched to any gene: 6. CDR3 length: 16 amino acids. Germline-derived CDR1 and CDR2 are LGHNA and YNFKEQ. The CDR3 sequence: CASSGTGLADTDTQYF. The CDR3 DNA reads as TGTGCCAGCAGCGGGACGGGACTAGCGGACACAGATACGCAGTATTTT.

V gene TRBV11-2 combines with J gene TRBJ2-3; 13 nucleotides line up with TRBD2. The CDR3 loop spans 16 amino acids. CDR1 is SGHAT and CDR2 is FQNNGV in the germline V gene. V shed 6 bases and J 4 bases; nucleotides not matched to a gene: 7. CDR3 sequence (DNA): TGTGCCAGCAGATCACTAGCGGGGGGGCCCTCAGATACGCAGTATTTT. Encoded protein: CASRSLAGGPSDTQYF. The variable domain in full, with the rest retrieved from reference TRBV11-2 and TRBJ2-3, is EAGVAQSPRYKIIEKRQSVAFWCNPISGHATLYWYQQILGQGPKLLIQFQNNGVVDDSQLPKDRFSAERLKGVDSTLKIQPAKLEDSAVYLCASRSLAGGPSDTQYFGPGTRLTVL.

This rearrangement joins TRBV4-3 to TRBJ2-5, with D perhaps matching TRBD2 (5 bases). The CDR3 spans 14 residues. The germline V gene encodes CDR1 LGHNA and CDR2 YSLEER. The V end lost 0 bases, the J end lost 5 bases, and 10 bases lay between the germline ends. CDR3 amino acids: CASSQDGGVETQYF. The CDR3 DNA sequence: TGCGCCAGCAGCCAAGATGGAGGAGTGGAGACCCAGTACTTC.

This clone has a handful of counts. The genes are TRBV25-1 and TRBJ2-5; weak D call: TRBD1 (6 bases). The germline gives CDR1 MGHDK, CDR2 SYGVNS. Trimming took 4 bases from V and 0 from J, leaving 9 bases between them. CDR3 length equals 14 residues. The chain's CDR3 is CASSVGQYQETQYF. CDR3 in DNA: TGTGCCAGCAGTGTAGGACAGTACCAAGAGACCCAGTACTTC.

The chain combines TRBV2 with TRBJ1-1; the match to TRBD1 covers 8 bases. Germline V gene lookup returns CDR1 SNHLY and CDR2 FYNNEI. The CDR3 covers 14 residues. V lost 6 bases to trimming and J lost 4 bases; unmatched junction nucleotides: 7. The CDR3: CASSPRGLSTEAFF. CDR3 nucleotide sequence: TGTGCCAGCAGCCCCAGGGGGCTGAGCACTGAAGCTTTCTTT.

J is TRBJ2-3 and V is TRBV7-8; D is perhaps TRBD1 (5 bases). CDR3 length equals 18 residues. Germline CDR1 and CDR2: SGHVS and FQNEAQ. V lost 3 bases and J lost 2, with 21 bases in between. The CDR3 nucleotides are TGTGCCAGCAGCTTTCCCAGGGTCCGAGGTGGTATCACAGATACGCAGTATTTT. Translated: CASSFPRVRGGITDTQYF.

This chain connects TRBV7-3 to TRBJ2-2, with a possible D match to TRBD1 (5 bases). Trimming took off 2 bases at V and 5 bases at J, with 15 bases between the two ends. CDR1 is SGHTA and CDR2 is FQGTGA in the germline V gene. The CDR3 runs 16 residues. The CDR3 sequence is CASSLSGWAGTGELFF. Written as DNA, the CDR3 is TGTGCCAGCAGCTTATCAGGGTGGGCTGGGACCGGGGAGCTGTTTTTT.

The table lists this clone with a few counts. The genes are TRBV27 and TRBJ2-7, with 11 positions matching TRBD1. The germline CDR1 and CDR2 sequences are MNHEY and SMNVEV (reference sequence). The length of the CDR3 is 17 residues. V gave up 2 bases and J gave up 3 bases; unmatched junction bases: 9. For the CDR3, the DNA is TGTGCCAGCAGTTTAAGGCCGGGACAGGGGGTAAACTACGAGCAGTACTTC. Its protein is CASSLRPGQGVNYEQYF.

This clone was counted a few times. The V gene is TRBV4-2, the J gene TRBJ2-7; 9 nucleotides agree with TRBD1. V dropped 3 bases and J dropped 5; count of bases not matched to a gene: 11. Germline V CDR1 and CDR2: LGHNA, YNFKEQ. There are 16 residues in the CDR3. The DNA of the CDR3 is TGTGCCAGCAGCCAGGGAACCGGGACAGGGAACCACGAGCAGTACTTC. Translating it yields CASSQGTGTGNHEQYF.

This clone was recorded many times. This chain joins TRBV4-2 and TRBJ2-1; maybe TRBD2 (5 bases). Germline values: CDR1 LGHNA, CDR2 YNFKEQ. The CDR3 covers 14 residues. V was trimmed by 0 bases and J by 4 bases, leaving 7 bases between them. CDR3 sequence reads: CASSQEGSYNEQFF. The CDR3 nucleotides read TGTGCCAGCAGCCAAGAGGGGAGTTACAATGAGCAGTTCTTC.

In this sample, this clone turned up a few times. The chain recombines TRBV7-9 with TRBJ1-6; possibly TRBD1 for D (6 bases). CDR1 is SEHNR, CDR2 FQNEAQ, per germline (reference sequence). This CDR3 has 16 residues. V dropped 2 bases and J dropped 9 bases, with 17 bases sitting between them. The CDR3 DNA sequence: TGTGCCAGCAGCTTAAGTAGAGGGGGGGGCTCTTCACCCCTCCACTTT. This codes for CASSLSRGGGSSPLHF. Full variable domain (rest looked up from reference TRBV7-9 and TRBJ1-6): DTGVSQNPRHKITKRGQNVTFRCDPISEHNRLYWYRQTLGQGPEFLTYFQNEAQLEKSRLLSDRFSAERPKGSFSTLEIQRTEQGDSAMYLCASSLSRGGGSSPLHFGNGTRLTVT.

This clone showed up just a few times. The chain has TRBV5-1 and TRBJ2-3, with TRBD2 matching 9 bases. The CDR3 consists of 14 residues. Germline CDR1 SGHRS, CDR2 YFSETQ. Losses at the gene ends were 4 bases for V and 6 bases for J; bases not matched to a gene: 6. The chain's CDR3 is CASSPGGTSDTQYF. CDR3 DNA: TGCGCCAGCAGCCCGGGGGGGACTAGCGATACGCAGTATTTT.